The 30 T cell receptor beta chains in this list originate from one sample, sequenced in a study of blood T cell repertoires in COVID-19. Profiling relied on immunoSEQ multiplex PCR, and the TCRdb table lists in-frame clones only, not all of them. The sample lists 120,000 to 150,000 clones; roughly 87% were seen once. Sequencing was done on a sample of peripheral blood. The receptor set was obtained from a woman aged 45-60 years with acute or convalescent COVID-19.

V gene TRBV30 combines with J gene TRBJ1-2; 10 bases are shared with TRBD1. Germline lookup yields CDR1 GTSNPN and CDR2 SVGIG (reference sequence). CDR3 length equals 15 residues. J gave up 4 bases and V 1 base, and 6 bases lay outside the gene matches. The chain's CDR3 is CAWSGLGQGTYGYTF. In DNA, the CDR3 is TGTGCCTGGAGTGGTTTGGGACAGGGGACCTATGGCTACACCTTC.

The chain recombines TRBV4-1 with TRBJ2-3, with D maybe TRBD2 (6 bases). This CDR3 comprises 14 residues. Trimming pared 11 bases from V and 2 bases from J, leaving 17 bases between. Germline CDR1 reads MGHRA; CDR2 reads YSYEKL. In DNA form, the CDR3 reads TGCGCCTCAAAAGGGGACTTCATCACAGATACGCAGTATTTT. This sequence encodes CASKGDFITDTQYF.

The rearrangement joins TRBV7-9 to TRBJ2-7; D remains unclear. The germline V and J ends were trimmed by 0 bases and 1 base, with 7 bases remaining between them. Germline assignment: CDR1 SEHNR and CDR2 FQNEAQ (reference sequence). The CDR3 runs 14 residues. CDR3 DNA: TGTGCCAGCAGCTTAGCTCACAGATCCTACGAGCAGTACTTC. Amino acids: CASSLAHRSYEQYF.

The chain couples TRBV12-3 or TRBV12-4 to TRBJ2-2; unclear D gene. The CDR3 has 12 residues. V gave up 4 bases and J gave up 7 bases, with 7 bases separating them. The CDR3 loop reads CASSYSYGELFF. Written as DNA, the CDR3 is TGTGCCAGCAGTTACAGCTACGGGGAGCTGTTTTTT.

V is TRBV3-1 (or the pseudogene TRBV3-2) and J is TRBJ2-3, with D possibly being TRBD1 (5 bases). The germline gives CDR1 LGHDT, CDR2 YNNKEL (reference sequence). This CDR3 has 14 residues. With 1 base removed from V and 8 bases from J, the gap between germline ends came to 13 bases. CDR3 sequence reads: CASSQVRGNPTQYF. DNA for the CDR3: TGTGCCAGCAGCCAAGTAAGGGGCAACCCTACGCAGTATTTT.

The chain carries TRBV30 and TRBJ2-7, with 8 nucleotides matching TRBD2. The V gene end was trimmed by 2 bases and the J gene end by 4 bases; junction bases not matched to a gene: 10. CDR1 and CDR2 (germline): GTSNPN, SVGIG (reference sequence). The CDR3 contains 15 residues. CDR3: CAWSKGAGEGYEQYF. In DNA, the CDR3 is TGTGCCTGGAGTAAGGGAGCGGGGGAGGGGTACGAGCAGTACTTC.

As DNA, the CDR3 is TGTGCCAGCAGCCAAGATCTCGGGACAGGGTCAGAGACCCAGTACTTC. Residues: CASSQDLGTGSETQYF. The V gene is TRBV3-1 (or the pseudogene TRBV3-2), the J gene TRBJ2-5, with 9 bases lining up with TRBD1. The germline gives CDR1 LGHDT, CDR2 YNNKEL (reference sequence). V lost 0 bases, J lost 4 bases, and 6 bases stayed unmatched. The CDR3 totals 16 residues.

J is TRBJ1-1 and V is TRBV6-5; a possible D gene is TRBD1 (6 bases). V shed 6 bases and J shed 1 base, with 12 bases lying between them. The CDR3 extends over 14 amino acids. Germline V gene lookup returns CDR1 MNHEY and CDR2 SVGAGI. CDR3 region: CASRRQEANTEAFF. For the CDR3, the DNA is TGTGCCAGCAGGCGACAGGAGGCGAACACTGAAGCTTTCTTT.

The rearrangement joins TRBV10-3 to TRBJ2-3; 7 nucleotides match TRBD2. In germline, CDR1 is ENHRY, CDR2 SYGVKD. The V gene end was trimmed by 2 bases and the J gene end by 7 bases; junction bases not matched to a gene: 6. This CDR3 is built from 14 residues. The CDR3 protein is CAISEAGEGYTQYF. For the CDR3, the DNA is TGTGCCATCAGTGAGGCCGGGGAGGGGTATACGCAGTATTTT.

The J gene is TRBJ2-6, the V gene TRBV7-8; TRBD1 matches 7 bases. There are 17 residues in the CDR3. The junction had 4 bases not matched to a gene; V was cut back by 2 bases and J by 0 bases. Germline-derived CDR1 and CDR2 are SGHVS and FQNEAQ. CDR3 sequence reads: CASSLTGAYSGANVLTF. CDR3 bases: TGTGCCAGCAGCTTAACAGGGGCTTACTCTGGGGCCAACGTCCTGACTTTC.

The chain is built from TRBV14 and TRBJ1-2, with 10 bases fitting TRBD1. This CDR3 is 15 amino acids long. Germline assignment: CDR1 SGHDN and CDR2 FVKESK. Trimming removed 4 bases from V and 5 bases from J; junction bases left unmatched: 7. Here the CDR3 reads CASSPRGQGTYGYTF. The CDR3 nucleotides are TGTGCCAGCAGCCCGAGGGGACAGGGGACTTATGGCTACACCTTC.

Here the CDR3 reads CASSLGRETIYGYTF. The CDR3 nucleotides read TGTGCCAGCAGTTTGGGCAGGGAAACAATCTATGGCTACACCTTC. The chain carries TRBV27 and TRBJ1-2; weak D call: TRBD1 (5 bases). The CDR3 consists of 15 residues. Germline values: CDR1 MNHEY, CDR2 SMNVEV (reference sequence). Trimming pared 3 bases from V and 4 bases from J, leaving 15 bases between.

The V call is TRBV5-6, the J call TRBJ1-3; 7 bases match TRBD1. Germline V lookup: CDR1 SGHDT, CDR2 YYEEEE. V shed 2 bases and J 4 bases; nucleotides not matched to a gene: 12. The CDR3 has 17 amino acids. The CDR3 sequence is CASSLLAEGAGGNTIYF. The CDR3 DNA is TGTGCCAGCAGCTTATTGGCAGAGGGGGCTGGCGGAAACACCATATATTTT.

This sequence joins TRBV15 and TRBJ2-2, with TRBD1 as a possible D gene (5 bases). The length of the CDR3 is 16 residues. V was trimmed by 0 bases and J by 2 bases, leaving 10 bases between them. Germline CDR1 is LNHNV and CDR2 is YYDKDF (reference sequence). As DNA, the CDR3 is TGTGCCACCAGCAGAGATGGCCAGGGCAACACCGGGGAGCTGTTTTTT. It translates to CATSRDGQGNTGELFF. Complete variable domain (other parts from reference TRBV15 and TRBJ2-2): DAMVIQNPRYQVTQFGKPVTLSCSQTLNHNVMYWYQQKSSQAPKLLFHYYDKDFNNEADTPDNFQSRRPNTSFCFLDIRSPGLGDTAMYLCATSRDGQGNTGELFFGEGSRLTVL.

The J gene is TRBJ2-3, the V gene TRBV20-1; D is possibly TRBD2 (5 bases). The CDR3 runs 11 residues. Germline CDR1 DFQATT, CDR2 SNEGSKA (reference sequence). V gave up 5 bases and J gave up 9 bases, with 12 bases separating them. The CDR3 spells CSAPTSSTQYF. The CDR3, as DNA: TGCAGTGCTCCCACTAGTTCCACGCAGTATTTT.

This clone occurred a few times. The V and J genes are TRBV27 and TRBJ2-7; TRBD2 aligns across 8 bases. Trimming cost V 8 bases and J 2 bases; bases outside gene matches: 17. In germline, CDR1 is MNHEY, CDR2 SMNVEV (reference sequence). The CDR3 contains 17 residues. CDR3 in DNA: TGTGCCAGCTCCTCGGTTTACCCGGGGGGGTTAGCCTACGAGCAGTACTTC. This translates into CASSSVYPGGLAYEQYF.

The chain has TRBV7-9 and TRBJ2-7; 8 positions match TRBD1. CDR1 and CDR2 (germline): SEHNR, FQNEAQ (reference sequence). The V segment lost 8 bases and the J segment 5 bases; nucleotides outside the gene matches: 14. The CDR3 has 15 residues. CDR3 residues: CASGVGRTGPDEQYF. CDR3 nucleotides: TGTGCCAGCGGCGTTGGAAGGACAGGGCCCGACGAGCAGTACTTC.

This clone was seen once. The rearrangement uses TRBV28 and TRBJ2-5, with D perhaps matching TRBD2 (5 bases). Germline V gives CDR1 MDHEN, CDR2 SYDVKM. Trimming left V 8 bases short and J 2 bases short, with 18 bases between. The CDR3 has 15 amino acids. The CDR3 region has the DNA TGTGCCAGCGGCACTAGAGCCTACCGTCAAGAGACCCAGTACTTC. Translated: CASGTRAYRQETQYF.

The CDR3: CASSLDTNYGYTF. In DNA, the CDR3 is TGTGCCAGCAGTTTAGACACTAACTATGGCTACACCTTC. J is TRBJ1-2 and V is TRBV12-3 or TRBV12-4; D gene unclear. The ends were cut back, 1 base at V and 0 bases at J, with 3 bases in the middle. The CDR3 covers 13 residues.

CDR3: CASSPGQGDSYGYTF. DNA of the CDR3: TGTGCCAGCAGCCCTGGACAGGGGGATAGCTATGGCTACACCTTC. The J gene is TRBJ1-2, the V gene TRBV7-3, with TRBD1 matching 10 bases. CDR1 is SGHTA, CDR2 FQGTGA, per germline. The CDR3 consists of 15 residues. After removal of 5 bases from V and 4 bases from J, the junction contained 7 bases not matched to a gene.

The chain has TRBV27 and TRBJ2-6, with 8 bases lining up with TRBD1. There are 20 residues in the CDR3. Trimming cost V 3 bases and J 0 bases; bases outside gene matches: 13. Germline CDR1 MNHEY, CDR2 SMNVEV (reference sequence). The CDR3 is CASSLEPPGQVHSGANVLTF. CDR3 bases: TGTGCCAGCAGTTTGGAACCCCCGGGACAGGTACACTCTGGGGCCAACGTCCTGACTTTC.

CDR3 amino acids: CASKNRDHYGYTF. The CDR3 DNA is TGTGCCAGTAAGAACAGGGATCACTATGGCTACACCTTC. The chain joins TRBV19 to TRBJ1-2, with a weak D call TRBD1 (6 bases). Germline assignment: CDR1 LNHDA and CDR2 SQIVND (reference sequence). CDR3 length: 13 amino acids. V gave up 7 bases and J gave up 3 bases, with 12 bases separating them.

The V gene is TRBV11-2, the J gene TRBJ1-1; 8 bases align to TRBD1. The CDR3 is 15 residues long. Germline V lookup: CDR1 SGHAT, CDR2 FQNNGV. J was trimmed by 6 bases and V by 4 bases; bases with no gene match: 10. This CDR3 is CASSWDHRGISEAFF. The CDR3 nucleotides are TGTGCCAGCAGCTGGGACCACAGGGGGATATCTGAAGCTTTCTTT.

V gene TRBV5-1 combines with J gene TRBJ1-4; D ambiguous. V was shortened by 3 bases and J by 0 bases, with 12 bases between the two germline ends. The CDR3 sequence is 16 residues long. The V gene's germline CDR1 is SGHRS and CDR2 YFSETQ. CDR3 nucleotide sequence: TGCGCCAGCAGCTCCTACCTCTCCGCAACTAATGAAAAACTGTTTTTT. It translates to CASSSYLSATNEKLFF.

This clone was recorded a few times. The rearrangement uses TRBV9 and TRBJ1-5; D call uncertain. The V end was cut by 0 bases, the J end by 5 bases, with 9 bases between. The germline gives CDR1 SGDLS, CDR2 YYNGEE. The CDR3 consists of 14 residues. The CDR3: CASSVEDTHQPQHF. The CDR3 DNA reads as TGTGCCAGCAGCGTAGAAGACACTCATCAGCCCCAGCATTTT.

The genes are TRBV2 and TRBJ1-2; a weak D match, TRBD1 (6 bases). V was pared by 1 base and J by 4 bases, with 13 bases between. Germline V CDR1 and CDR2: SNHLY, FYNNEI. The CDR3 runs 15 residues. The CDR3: CASSEGGQRAYGYTF. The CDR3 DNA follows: TGTGCCAGCAGTGAAGGGGGGCAGAGAGCCTATGGCTACACCTTC.

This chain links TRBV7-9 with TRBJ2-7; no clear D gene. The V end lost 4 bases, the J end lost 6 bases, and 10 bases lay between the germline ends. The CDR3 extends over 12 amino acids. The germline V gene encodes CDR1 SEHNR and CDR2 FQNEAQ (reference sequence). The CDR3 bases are TGTGCCAGCAGCTCAGATGTTGTCGAGCAGTACTTC. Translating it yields CASSSDVVEQYF. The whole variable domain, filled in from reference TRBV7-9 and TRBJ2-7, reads DTGVSQNPRHKITKRGQNVTFRCDPISEHNRLYWYRQTLGQGPEFLTYFQNEAQLEKSRLLSDRFSAERPKGSFSTLEIQRTEQGDSAMYLCASSSDVVEQYFGPGTRLTVT.

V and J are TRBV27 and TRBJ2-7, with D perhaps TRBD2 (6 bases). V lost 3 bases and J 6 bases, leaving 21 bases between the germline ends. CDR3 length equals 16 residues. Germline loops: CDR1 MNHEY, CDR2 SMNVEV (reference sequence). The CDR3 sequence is CASSFGIGRGLSEQYF. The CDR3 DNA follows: TGTGCCAGCAGTTTTGGGATCGGACGGGGACTTAGCGAGCAGTACTTC.

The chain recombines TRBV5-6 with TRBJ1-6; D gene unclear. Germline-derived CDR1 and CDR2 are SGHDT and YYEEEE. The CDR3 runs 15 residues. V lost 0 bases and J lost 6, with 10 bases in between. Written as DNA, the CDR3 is TGTGCCAGCAGCTTGGCCGGTAGCCGTAATTCACCCCTCCACTTT. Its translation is CASSLAGSRNSPLHF.

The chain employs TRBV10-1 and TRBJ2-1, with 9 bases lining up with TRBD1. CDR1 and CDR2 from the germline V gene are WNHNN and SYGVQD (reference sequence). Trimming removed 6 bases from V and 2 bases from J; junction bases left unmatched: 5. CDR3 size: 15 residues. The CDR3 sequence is CASSLGQGPYNEQFF. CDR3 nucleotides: TGCGCCAGCAGCCTTGGACAGGGGCCCTACAATGAGCAGTTCTTC.